This T cell receptor beta chain originates from a study of blood T cells in healthy people across ages. Using a J-beta primer mix together with a sample-barcoded 5' primer, a second PCR was run for roughly 6 to 11 cycles. One entry per CDR3 protein results from TCRdb running MiXCR on the 5' RACE reads. The sample contains approximately 800,000 distinct CDR3 sequences, approximately 59% of which appear only once. Deletions cut 2 bases from V and 0 bases from J, with 8 bases between. The CDR3 has 15 residues. CDR1 is LGHNA and CDR2 is YSLEER in the germline V gene. The source is a man aged 25-45 years in good health. J is TRBJ2-4 and V is TRBV4-3; D is unclear. The material sequenced was blood. As DNA, the CDR3 is TGCGCCAGCAGCCAATCACTCCTAGCCAAAAACATTCAGTACTTC. As protein: CASSQSLLAKNIQYF.